The present T cell receptor beta chain was sequenced within a study of T cells after posttransplantation cyclophosphamide. The CDR3 extends over 17 amino acids. With V trimmed by 2 bases and J by 3 bases, 11 bases remained unmatched. Germline-derived CDR1 and CDR2 are MNHEY and SMNVEV (reference sequence). Profiled with immunoSEQ multiplex PCR; TCRdb holds only in-frame clones, not every one. The sample has fewer than 55,000 clones, 94% seen once. The TCR sequence derives from a woman aged 25-40 years in good health and a related stem cell transplant donor. Sequenced: PBMCs. V gene TRBV27 combines with J gene TRBJ2-7; TRBD1 matches at 9 bases. This chain's CDR3 is CASSLMSPGQGDYEQYF. DNA of the CDR3: TGTGCCAGCAGTTTAATGTCTCCGGGACAGGGAGACTACGAGCAGTACTTC.